The 16 T cell receptor beta chains below all came from one sample that was sequenced in a study of CD8+CD57+ T cells in acquired aplastic anemia. Investigators profiled TCR beta VDJ and CDR3 from genomic DNA template. In TCRdb, the reads were re-called with MiXCR into one record per CDR3 protein. The profile shows over 150,000 distinct CDR3 sequences, 54% of them singletons. The sample comprised sorted CD4+, CD8+, or CD8+CD57+ T cells (not recorded which) from PBMCs. All receptors derive from a human donor in good health, serving as a control.

As regards this clonotype: The conserved phenylalanine or tryptophan is not found at the CDR3 terminus, so this likely reflects a read error. The J gene is TRBJ2-3, the V gene TRBV9; D not resolved. Germline CDR1 is SGDLS and CDR2 is YYNGEE. The CDR3 loop spans 14 amino acids. Trimming removed 0 bases from V and 6 bases from J, with 11 bases in between. The CDR3 protein is CASSVGINTDTQYL. The CDR3 bases are TGTGCCAGCAGCGTAGGAATAAACACGGATACGCAGTATCTT.

This clonotype was observed many times. The chain recombines TRBV5-8 with TRBJ2-1; 10 bases are shared with TRBD2. The CDR3 runs 15 residues. CDR1 and CDR2 from the germline V gene are SGHTS and YDEGEE. The ends lost 6 bases at V and 2 bases at J; junction bases unmatched: 5. CDR3 loop: CASTVAGGTYNEQFF. For the CDR3, the DNA is TGTGCCAGCACCGTAGCGGGGGGAACCTACAATGAGCAGTTCTTC.

The table lists this clonotype with many counts. The V and J genes are TRBV7-2 and TRBJ1-3; maybe TRBD1 (6 bases). The ends were cut back, 3 bases at V and 0 bases at J, with 12 bases in the middle. CDR3 length: 16 amino acids. Germline CDR1 reads SGHTA; CDR2 reads FQGNSA. The CDR3 DNA follows: TGTGCCAGCAGCTTCTCGACAGGCTCCTCTGGAAACACCATATATTTT. Protein: CASSFSTGSSGNTIYF.

The V call is TRBV2, the J call TRBJ1-6, with D possibly TRBD1 on 5 matching bases. Germline V gene sequence: CDR1 SNHLY, CDR2 FYNNEI. V lost 10 bases and J 9 bases, leaving 16 bases between the germline ends. The CDR3 contains 13 residues. The CDR3 coding sequence is TGTGCCACCGAACGGCAGGGCGGTTCACCCCTCCACTTT. Protein: CATERQGGSPLHF. The variable domain in full, with the rest retrieved from reference TRBV2 and TRBJ1-6, is EPEVTQTPSHQVTQMGQEVILRCVPISNHLYFYWYRQILGQKVEFLVSFYNNEISEKSEIFDDQFSVERPDGSNFTLKIRSTKLEDSAMYFCATERQGGSPLHFGNGTRLTVT.

CDR3 in amino acids: CASSVEKFNYGYTF. The CDR3 DNA reads as TGTGCCAGCAGTGTTGAGAAATTTAACTATGGCTACACCTTC. The V and J genes are TRBV2 and TRBJ1-2; D is undetermined. V shed 4 bases and J shed 1 base, with 10 bases lying between them. This CDR3 region has 14 residues. CDR1 SNHLY and CDR2 FYNNEI come from the germline V gene.

V gene TRBV7-9 combines with J gene TRBJ1-4; TRBD1 matches at 9 bases. With 10 bases clipped from V and 6 bases from J, the junction kept 6 bases outside the gene matches. The CDR3 runs 13 residues. Germline-derived CDR1 and CDR2 are SEHNR and FQNEAQ (reference sequence). CDR3 loop: CATWTGDDEKLFF. The CDR3 bases are TGTGCCACCTGGACAGGGGATGATGAAAAACTGTTTTTT.

This clonotype has a count of ten or more. The V call is TRBV20-1, the J call TRBJ1-4; TRBD1 matches 8 bases. The junction had 11 bases not matched to a gene; V was cut back by 1 base and J by 7 bases. The CDR3 spans 16 residues. Germline V gives CDR1 DFQATT, CDR2 SNEGSKA (reference sequence). CDR3 DNA sequence: TGCAGTGCTAGAGTGAGACTCGACAGGGGTCGTGAAAAACTGTTTTTT. The encoded protein is CSARVRLDRGREKLFF.

There are many counts of this clonotype. This rearrangement joins TRBV12-3 or TRBV12-4 to TRBJ2-5; D is possibly TRBD1 (6 bases). Trimming took 6 bases from V and 0 from J, leaving 23 bases between them. This CDR3 region has 18 residues. The CDR3 DNA reads TGTGCCAGCAGCCCTCTGGGGCAGGGGAAGGGGTACCAAGAGACCCAGTACTTC. Translated: CASSPLGQGKGYQETQYF.

The J gene is TRBJ1-1, the V gene TRBV5-6, with 7 bases that match TRBD1. With 7 bases clipped from V and 8 bases from J, the junction kept 8 bases outside the gene matches. Germline V CDR1 and CDR2: SGHDT, YYEEEE. The CDR3 has 12 residues. CDR3 in amino acids: CASFYKGAEAFF. The CDR3 DNA reads as TGTGCCAGCTTTTACAAGGGGGCAGAAGCTTTCTTT.

The chain employs TRBV20-1 and TRBJ1-1, with D uncertain. Deletions cut 6 bases from V and 2 bases from J, with 16 bases between. Germline V gene data show CDR1 as DFQATT and CDR2 as SNEGSKA (reference sequence). The CDR3 runs to 14 residues. In DNA, the CDR3 is TGCAGTGCAAGTCCGTGGCAAGAAAACACTGAAGCTTTCTTT. The encoded protein is CSASPWQENTEAFF.

This clonotype was seen at least ten times. This chain uses TRBV6-2 or TRBV6-3 with TRBJ2-7, with 7 bases matching TRBD1. The CDR3 is 15 amino acids. The trim removed 6 bases at V and 2 bases at J, leaving 10 bases unmatched. CDR1 is MNHEY and CDR2 is SVGEGT in the germline V gene. CDR3 nucleotides: TGTGCCAGCAGGGTAAGGGGGCTCCCCACCTACGAGCAGTACTTC. Translation: CASRVRGLPTYEQYF.

The J gene is TRBJ1-2, the V gene TRBV28; D is uncertain. Trimming shortened V by 5 bases and J by 7 bases, and 32 bases separated the two germline ends. CDR1 MDHEN and CDR2 SYDVKM come from the germline V gene. The CDR3 has 19 amino acids. CDR3 in DNA: TGTGCCAGCAGTCGACGACTTCTCGCTCTCGGCGGACCCCAAGGTGGCTACACCTTC. Translation gives CASSRRLLALGGPQGGYTF.

This clonotype was detected ten times or more. The chain joins TRBV9 to TRBJ2-3; 10 nucleotides align to TRBD1. The ends lost 0 bases at V and 4 bases at J; junction bases unmatched: 5. Germline CDR1 reads SGDLS; CDR2 reads YYNGEE. The CDR3 is 16 residues long. The CDR3 bases are TGTGCCAGCAGCGTAGAAGGGGACAGGGGAGCAGATACGCAGTATTTT. Protein product: CASSVEGDRGADTQYF. The variable domain in full, completed from reference TRBV9 and TRBJ2-3, reads DSGVTQTPKHLITATGQRVTLRCSPRSGDLSVYWYQQSLDQGLQFLIQYYNGEERAKGNILERFSAQQFPDLHSELNLSSLELGDSALYFCASSVEGDRGADTQYFGPGTRLTVL.

As regards this clonotype: A junction end diverges from the germline sequence, so it may reflect a read error. The V and J genes are TRBV15 and TRBJ2-7; maybe TRBD1 (6 bases). This CDR3 has 14 amino acids. CDR1 and CDR2 from the germline V gene are LNHNV and YYDKDF (reference sequence). The CDR3 nucleotides are TGTGCCACCAGCCGAGACAGGATAAACAACGAGCAGTACTTC. Residues: CATSRDRINNEQYF.

The table lists this clonotype with many counts. This chain uses TRBV19 with TRBJ2-7; D perhaps matches TRBD1 (6 bases). CDR1 LNHDA and CDR2 SQIVND come from the germline V gene (reference sequence). The CDR3 contains 13 residues. V was shortened by 3 bases and J by 5 bases, with 11 bases between the two germline ends. CDR3 DNA: TGTGCCAGTAGTATTACAGGGTTCAACGAGCAGTACTTC. Residues: CASSITGFNEQYF.

CDR3 DNA sequence: TGTGCCAGCAGCTTAGAAGCGGGGGGACTGGAAACCTACGAGCAGTACTTC. Translated, it gives CASSLEAGGLETYEQYF. The chain uses TRBV7-6 and TRBJ2-7; the match to TRBD2 covers 9 bases. The CDR3 covers 17 residues. The trim removed 1 base at V and 2 bases at J, leaving 9 bases unmatched. CDR1 is SGHVS, CDR2 FNYEAQ, per germline.